Detailed here is one T cell receptor beta chain. The CDR3 has 15 amino acids. Trimming cost V 1 base and J 3 bases; bases outside gene matches: 4. Per the germline V gene, CDR1 is MGHRA and CDR2 is YSYEKL. These data belong to a study of cytomegalovirus exposure and HLA in healthy donors. Background on the study: HLA-typed donors contributed about 85 million unique TCRs, which were held in an early data release.

Use of 60 Vbeta and 13 Jbeta primers characterized the PCR. The repertoire was sequenced with immunoSEQ multiplex PCR; TCRdb's copy has only in-frame clones and lacks some. This table holds 100,000 to 150,000 clones, about two thirds found once. This clonotype was obtained from a woman aged 60 to 75 in good health and CMV-seropositive. The sample was PBMCs. V usage is TRBV4-1 and J usage is TRBJ2-7; TRBD1 matches at 9 bases. This CDR3 reads CASSQGTGDLYEQYF. CDR3 coding DNA: TGCGCCAGCAGCCAAGGGACAGGGGATCTCTACGAGCAGTACTTC.